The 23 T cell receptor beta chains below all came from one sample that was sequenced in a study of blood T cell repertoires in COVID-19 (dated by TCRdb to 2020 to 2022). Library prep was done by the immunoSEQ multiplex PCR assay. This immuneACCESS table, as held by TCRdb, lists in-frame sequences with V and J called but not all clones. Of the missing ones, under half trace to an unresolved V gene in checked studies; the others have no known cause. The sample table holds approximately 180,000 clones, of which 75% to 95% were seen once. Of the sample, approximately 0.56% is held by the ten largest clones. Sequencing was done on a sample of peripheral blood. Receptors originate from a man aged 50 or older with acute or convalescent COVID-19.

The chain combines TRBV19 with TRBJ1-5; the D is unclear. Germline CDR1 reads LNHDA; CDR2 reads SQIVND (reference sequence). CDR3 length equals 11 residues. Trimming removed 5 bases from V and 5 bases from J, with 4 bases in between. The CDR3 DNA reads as TGTGCCAGTAGTCCAGATCAGCCCCAGCATTTT. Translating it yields CASSPDQPQHF.

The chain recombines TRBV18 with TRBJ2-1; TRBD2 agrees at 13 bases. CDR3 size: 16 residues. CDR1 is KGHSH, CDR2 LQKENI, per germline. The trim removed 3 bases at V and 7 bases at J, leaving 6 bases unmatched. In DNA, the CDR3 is TGTGCCAGCTCACCGACTAGCGGGGGGTTGGGGAATGAGCAGTTCTTC. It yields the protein CASSPTSGGLGNEQFF.

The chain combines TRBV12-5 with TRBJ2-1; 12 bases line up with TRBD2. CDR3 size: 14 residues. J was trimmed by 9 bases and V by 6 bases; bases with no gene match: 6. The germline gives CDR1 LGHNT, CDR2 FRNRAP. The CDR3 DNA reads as TGTGCTAGTGGAATACTAGCGGGAGGAGGTGAGCAGTTCTTC. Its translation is CASGILAGGGEQFF.

The CDR3 DNA reads TGTGCCAGCAGCTTAGTGTCGCAAGAGACCCAGTACTTC. This codes for CASSLVSQETQYF. The V call is TRBV7-2, the J call TRBJ2-5; D gene ambiguous. The V gene's germline CDR1 is SGHTA and CDR2 FQGNSA. This CDR3 contains 13 residues. Trimming left V 1 base short and J 2 bases short, with 5 bases between.

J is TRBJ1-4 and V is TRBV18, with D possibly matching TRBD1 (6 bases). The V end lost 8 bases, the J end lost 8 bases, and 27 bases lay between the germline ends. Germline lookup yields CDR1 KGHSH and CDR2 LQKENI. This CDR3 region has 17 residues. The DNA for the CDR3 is TGTGCCAGCCGCAGGGCAGGGGCGGCCTCTGGGAAGGAAAAACTGTTTTTT. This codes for CASRRAGAASGKEKLFF.

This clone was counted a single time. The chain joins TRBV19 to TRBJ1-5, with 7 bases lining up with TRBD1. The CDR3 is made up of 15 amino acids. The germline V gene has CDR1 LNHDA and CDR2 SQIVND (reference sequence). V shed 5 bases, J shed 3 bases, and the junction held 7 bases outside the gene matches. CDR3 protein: CASSPQGYDNQPQHF. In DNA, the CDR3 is TGTGCCAGTAGTCCACAGGGGTACGACAATCAGCCCCAGCATTTT.

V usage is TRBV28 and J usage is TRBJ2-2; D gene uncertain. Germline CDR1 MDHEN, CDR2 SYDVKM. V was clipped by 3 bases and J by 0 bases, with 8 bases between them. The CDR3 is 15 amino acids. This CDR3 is CASSFSTANTGELFF. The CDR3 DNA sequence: TGTGCCAGCAGTTTTTCTACCGCGAACACCGGGGAGCTGTTTTTT.

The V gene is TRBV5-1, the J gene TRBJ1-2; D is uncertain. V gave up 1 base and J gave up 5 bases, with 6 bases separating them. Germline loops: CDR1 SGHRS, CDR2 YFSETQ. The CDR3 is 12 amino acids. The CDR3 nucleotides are TGCGCCAGCAGCTTGTACGGGTATGGCTACACCTTC. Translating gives CASSLYGYGYTF. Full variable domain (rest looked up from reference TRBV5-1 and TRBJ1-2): KAGVTQTPRYLIKTRGQQVTLSCSPISGHRSVSWYQQTPGQGLQFLFEYFSETQRNKGNFPGRFSGRQFSNSRSEMNVSTLELGDSALYLCASSLYGYGYTFGSGTRLTVV.

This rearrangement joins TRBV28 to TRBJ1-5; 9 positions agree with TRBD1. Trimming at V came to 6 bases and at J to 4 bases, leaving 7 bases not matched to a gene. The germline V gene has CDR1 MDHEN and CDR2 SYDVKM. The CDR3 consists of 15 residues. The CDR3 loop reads CASSTPGQGNQPQHF. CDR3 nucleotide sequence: TGTGCCAGCAGCACCCCGGGACAGGGAAATCAGCCCCAGCATTTT.

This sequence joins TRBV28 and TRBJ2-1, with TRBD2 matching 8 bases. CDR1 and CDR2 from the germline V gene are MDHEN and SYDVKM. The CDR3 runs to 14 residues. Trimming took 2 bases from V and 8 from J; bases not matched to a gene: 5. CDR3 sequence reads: CASSLSGSSDEQFF. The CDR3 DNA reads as TGTGCCAGCAGTTTAAGCGGGAGTTCGGATGAGCAGTTCTTC.

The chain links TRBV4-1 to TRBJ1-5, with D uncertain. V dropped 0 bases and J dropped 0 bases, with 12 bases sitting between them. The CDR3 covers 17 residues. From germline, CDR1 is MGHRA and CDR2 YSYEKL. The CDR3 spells CASSQDFTDNSNQPQHF. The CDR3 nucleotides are TGCGCCAGCAGCCAAGATTTCACAGACAATAGCAATCAGCCCCAGCATTTT.

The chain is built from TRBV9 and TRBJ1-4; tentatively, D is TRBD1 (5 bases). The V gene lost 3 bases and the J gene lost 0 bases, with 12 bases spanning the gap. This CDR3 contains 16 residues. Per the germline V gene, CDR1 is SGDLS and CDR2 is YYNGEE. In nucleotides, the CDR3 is TGTGCCAGCAGCGCCAACGGGGGTGCAACTAATGAAAAACTGTTTTTT. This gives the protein CASSANGGATNEKLFF.

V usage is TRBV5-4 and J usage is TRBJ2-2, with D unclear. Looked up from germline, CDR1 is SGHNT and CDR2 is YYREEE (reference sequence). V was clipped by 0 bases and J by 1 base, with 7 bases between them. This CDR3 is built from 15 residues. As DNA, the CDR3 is TGTGCCAGCAGCTTGGCCTTAGAGAACACCGGGGAGCTGTTTTTT. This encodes CASSLALENTGELFF. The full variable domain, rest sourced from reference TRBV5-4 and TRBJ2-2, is ETGVTQSPTHLIKTRGQQVTLRCSSQSGHNTVSWYQQALGQGPQFIFQYYREEENGRGNFPPRFSGLQFPNYSSELNVNALELDDSALYLCASSLALENTGELFFGEGSRLTVL.

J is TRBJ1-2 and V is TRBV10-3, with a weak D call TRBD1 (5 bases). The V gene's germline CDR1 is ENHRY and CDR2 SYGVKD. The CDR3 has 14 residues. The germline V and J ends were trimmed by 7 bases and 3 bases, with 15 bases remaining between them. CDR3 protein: CAITGGRDYYGYTF. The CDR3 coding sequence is TGTGCCATCACCGGCGGCAGGGACTACTATGGCTACACCTTC.

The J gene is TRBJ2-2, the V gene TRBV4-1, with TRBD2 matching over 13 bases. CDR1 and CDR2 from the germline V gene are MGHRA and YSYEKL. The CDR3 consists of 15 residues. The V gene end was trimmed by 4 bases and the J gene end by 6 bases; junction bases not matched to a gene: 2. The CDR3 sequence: CASSPGLAGPGELFF. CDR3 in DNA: TGCGCCAGCAGCCCGGGACTAGCGGGACCCGGGGAGCTGTTTTTT.

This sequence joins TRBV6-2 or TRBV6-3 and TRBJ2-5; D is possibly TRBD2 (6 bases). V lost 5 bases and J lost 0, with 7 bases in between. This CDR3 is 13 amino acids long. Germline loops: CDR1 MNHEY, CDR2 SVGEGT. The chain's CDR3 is CASSRDYQETQYF. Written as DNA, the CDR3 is TGTGCCAGCAGTCGGGACTACCAAGAGACCCAGTACTTC.

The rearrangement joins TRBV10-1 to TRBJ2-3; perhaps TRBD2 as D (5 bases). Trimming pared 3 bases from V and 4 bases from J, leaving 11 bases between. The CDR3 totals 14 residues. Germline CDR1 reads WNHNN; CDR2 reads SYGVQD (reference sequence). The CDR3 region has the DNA TGCGCCAGCAGTGACTACGGGATGGCAGATACGCAGTATTTT. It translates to CASSDYGMADTQYF.

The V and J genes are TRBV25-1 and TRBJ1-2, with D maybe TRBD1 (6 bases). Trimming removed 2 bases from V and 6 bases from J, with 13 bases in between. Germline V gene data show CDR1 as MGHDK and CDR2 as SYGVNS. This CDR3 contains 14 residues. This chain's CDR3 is CASSERGASDGYTF. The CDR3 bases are TGTGCCAGCAGTGAACGGGGGGCCTCGGATGGCTACACCTTC.

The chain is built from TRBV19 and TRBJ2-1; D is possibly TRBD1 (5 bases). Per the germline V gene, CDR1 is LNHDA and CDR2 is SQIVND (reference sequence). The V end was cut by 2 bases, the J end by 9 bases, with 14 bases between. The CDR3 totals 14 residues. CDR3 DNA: TGTGCCAGTAGTATAATTCAGGGCCGAGGTGAGCAGTTCTTC. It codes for CASSIIQGRGEQFF.

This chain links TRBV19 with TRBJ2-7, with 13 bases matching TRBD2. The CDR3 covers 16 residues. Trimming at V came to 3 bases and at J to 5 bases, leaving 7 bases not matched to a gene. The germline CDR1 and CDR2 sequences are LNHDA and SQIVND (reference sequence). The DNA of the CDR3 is TGTGCCAGTAGTATGGGCAGGACTAGCGGGAGCAACGAGCAGTACTTC. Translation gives CASSMGRTSGSNEQYF.

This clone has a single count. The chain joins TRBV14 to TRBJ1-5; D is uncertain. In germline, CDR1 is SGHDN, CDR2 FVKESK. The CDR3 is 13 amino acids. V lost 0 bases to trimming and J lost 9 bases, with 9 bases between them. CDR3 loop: CASSQDRSSPQHF. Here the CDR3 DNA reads TGTGCCAGCAGCCAAGATAGGAGTTCGCCCCAGCATTTT.

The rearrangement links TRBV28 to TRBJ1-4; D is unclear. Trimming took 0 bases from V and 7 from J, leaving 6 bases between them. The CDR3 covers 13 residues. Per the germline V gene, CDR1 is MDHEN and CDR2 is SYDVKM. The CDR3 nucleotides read TGTGCCAGCAGTTTATGGCTAGGTGAAAAACTGTTTTTT. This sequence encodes CASSLWLGEKLFF.

The CDR3 nucleotides read TGTGCCAGCAGTACTCCGGGACAGAAGAACACCGGGGAGCTGTTTTTT. As protein: CASSTPGQKNTGELFF. The chain is built from TRBV28 and TRBJ2-2; 7 bases map to TRBD1. There are 16 residues in the CDR3. J gave up 1 base and V 5 bases, and 7 bases lay outside the gene matches. Germline V gene data show CDR1 as MDHEN and CDR2 as SYDVKM.